What follows describes a single TCR beta chain. The antigen is unknown. The naive CD8 population came from CD45RO-negative cells selected for CCR7, without terminally differentiated effector memory CD45RA+ cells. Caucasian adults residing in Nashville, Tennessee made up all the donors. The germline V gene encodes CDR1 SGDLS and CDR2 YYNGEE. This CDR3 comprises 14 residues. V shed 0 bases, J shed 8 bases, and the junction held 5 bases outside the gene matches. The data belong to a study of shared clonotypes between healthy human individuals. Study-wide background: CD8 memory received one plate per donor, CD8 naive two, CD4 memory three and CD4 naive three.

Each replicate PCR on the sorted subsets used roughly 210 ng DNA (roughly 27,000 T cell genomes). Profiling relied on immunoSEQ multiplex PCR, and the TCRdb table lists in-frame clones only, not all of them. The sample holds nearly 2 million clones, approximately 94% seen once. Whole-study findings and limits: It was expected that sequencing depth would affect clonotype sharing among donors.

The sample taken for sequencing was naive CD8+ T cells sorted from blood. This rearrangement joins TRBV9 to TRBJ2-7, with TRBD1 matching over 10 bases. The clonotype originates from a man aged 18 to 35 in good health. The CDR3 region has the DNA TGTGCCAGCAGCGTAGACGGGACAGGGGTAAAGCAGTACTTC. Residues: CASSVDGTGVKQYF. The complete variable domain, with remaining parts taken from reference TRBV9 and TRBJ2-7, reads DSGVTQTPKHLITATGQRVTLRCSPRSGDLSVYWYQQSLDQGLQFLIQYYNGEERAKGNILERFSAQQFPDLHSELNLSSLELGDSALYFCASSVDGTGVKQYFGPGTRLTVT.